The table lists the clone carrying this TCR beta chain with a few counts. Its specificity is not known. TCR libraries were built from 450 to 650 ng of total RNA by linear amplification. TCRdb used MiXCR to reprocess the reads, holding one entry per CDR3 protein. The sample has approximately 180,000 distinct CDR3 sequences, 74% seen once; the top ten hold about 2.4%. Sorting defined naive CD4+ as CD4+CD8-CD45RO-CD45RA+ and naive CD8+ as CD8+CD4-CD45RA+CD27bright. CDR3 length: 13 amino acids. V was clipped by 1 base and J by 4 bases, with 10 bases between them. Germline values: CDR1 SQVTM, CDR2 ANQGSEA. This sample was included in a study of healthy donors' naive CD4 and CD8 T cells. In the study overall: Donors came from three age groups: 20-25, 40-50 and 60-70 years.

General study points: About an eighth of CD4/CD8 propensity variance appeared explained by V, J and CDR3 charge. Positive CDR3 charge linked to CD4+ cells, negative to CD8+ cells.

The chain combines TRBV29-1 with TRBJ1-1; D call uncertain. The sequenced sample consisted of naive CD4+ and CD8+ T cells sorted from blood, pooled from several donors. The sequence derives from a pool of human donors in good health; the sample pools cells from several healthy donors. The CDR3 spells CSVEGQDGTEAFF. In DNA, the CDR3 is TGCAGCGTTGAAGGGCAGGACGGCACTGAAGCTTTCTTT.